In this sample, the clone carrying this T cell receptor (beta chain) turned up many times. The antigen remains undetermined. One junction end disagrees with the germline gene, perhaps due to a read error. This sample was included in a study of identical twins. This CDR3 is 12 amino acids long. Per germline, CDR1 SNHLY and CDR2 FYNNEI. Findings of the study overall: Beta out-of-frame sequences displayed a weaker excess of sharing between twins.

Template switching added a universal primer binding site, and final cDNA carried unique molecular identifiers. Via MiXCR, TCRdb re-called the 5' RACE reads, giving one row per CDR3 protein. The data hold roughly 700,000 distinct CDR3 sequences, with more than 6.5% observed a single time. These data were also filed under a second study, of yellow fever vaccine responses in identical twins.

The clonotype was recovered from a woman younger than 35 in good health. The chain recombines TRBV2 with TRBJ1-2; no definite D call. The sequencing input was PBMCs. CDR3 coding DNA: TGTGCCAGCAGTGTAAATCTCCGTGGCCACACCTTC. It specifies CASSVNLRGHTF.